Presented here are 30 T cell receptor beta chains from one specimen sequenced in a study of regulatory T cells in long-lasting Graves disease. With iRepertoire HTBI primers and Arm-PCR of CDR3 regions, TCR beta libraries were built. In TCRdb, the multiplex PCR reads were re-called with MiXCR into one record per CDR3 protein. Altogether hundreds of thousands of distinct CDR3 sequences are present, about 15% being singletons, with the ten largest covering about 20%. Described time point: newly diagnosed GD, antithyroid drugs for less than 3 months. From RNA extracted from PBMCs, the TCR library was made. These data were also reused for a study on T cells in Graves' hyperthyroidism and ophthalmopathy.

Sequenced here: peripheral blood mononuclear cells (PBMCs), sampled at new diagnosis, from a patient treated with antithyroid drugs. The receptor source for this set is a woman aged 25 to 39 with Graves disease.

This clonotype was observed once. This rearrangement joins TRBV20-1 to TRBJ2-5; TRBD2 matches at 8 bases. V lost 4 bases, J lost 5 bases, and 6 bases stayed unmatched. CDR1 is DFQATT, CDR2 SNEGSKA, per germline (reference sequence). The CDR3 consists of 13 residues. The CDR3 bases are TGCAGTGCTAAGCGGGGGCCGGCGGAGACCCAGTACTTC. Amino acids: CSAKRGPAETQYF.

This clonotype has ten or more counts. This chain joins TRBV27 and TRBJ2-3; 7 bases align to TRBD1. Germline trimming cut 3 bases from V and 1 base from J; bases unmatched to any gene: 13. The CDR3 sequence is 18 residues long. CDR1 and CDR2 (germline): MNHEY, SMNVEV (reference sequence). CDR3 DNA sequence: TGTGCCAGCAGTTTCTATCCACCACCACAGGGGCGCACAGATACGCAGTATTTT. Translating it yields CASSFYPPPQGRTDTQYF.

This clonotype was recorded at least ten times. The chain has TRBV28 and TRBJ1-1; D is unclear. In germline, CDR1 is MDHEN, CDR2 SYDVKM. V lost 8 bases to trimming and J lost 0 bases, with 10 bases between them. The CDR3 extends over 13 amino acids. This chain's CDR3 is CASARTMNTEAFF. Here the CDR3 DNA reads TGTGCCAGCGCCCGTACCATGAACACTGAAGCTTTCTTT.

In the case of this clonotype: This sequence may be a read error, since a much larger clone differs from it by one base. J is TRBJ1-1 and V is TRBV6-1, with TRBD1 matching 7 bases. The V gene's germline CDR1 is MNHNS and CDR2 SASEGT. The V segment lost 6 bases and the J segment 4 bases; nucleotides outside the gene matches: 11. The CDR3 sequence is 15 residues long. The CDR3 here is CASSAQGQLSTEAFF. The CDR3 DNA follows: TGTGCCAGCAGCGCGCAGGGACAGTTGAGCACTGAAGCTTTCTTT.

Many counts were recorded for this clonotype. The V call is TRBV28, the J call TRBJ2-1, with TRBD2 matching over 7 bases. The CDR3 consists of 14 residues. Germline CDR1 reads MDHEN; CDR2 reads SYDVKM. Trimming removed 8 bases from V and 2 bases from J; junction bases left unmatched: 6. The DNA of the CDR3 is TGTGCCAGCTACGAGCGGGATGCCTACAATGAGCAGTTCTTC. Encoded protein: CASYERDAYNEQFF.

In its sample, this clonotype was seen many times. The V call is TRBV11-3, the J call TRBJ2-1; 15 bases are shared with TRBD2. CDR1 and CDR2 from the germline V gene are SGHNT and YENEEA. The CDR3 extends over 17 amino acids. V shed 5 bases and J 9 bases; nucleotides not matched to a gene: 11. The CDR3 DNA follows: TGTGCCAGCAGCCCAAAAGGACTAGCGGGAGGGCCGGGTGAGCAGTTCTTC. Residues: CASSPKGLAGGPGEQFF.

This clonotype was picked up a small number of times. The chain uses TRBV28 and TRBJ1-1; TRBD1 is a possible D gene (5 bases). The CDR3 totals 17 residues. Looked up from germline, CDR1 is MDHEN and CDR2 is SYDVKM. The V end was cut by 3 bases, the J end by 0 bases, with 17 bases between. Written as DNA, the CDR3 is TGTGCCAGCAGTTTTGGGCGGGCAGGGCCCATGAACACTGAAGCTTTCTTT. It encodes CASSFGRAGPMNTEAFF.

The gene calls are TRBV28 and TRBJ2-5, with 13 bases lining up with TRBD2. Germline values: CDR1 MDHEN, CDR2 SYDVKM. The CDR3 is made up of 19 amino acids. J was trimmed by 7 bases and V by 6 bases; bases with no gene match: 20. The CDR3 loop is CASSPPTRGSTSGRATQYF. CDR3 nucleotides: TGTGCCAGCAGCCCACCGACCCGCGGGTCAACTAGCGGGAGGGCGACCCAGTACTTC.

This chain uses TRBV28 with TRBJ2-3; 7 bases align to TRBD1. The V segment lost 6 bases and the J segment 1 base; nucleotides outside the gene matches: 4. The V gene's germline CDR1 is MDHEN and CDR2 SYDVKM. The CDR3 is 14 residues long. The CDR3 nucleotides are TGTGCCAGCAGGATGACAGGGCGCACAGATACGCAGTATTTT. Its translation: CASRMTGRTDTQYF.

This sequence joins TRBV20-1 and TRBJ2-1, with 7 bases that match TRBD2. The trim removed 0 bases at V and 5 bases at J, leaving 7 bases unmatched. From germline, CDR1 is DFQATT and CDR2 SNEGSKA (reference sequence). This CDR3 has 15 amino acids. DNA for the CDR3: TGCAGTGCTAGAGATCCGGCTAGCGGAGACAATGAGCAGTTCTTC. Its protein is CSARDPASGDNEQFF.

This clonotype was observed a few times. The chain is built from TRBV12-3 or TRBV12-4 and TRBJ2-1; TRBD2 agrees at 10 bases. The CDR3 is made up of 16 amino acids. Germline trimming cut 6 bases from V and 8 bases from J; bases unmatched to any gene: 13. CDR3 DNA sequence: TGTGCCAGCAGGCCCCAACTAGCGGGGACAACCCATGAGCAGTTCTTC. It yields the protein CASRPQLAGTTHEQFF.

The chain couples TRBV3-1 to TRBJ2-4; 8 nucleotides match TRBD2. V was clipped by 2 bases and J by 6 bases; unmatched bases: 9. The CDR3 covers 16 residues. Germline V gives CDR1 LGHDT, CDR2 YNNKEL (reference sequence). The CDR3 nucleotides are TGTGCCAGCAGCCAAATGGGCGGGCTAGCGGGAAACATTCAGTACTTC. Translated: CASSQMGGLAGNIQYF. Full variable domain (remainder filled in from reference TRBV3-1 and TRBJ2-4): DTAVSQTPKYLVTQMGNDKSIKCEQNLGHDTMYWYKQDSKKFLKIMFSYNNKELIINETVPNRFSPKSPDKAHLNLHINSLELGDSAVYFCASSQMGGLAGNIQYFGAGTRLSVL.

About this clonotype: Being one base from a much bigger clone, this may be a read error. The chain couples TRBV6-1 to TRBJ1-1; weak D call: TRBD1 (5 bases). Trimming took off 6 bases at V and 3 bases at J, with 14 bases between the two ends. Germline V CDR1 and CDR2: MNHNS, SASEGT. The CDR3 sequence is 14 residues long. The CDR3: CASSQGTADTEAFF. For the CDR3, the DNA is TGTGCCAGCAGCCAAGGGACGGCGGACACTGAAGCTTTCTTT.

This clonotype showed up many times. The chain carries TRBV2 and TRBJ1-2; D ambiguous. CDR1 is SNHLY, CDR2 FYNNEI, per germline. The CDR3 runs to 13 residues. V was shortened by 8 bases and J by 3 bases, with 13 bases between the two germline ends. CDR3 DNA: TGTGCCAGCCGGGCTTTGGCGGACTATGGCTACACCTTC. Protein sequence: CASRALADYGYTF.

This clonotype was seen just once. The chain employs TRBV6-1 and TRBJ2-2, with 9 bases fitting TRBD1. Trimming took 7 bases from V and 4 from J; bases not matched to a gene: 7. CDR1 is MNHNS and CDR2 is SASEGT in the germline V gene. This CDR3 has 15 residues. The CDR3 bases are TGTGCCAGCAACTTACAGGGGGCGGCCACCGGGGAGCTGTTTTTT. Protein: CASNLQGAATGELFF.

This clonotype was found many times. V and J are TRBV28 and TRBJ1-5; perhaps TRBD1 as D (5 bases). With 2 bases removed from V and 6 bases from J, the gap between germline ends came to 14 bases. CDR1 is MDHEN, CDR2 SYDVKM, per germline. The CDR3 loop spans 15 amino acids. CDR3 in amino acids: CASSLLAAGRQPQHF. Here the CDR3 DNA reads TGTGCCAGCAGTTTACTTGCAGCGGGGCGTCAGCCCCAGCATTTT.

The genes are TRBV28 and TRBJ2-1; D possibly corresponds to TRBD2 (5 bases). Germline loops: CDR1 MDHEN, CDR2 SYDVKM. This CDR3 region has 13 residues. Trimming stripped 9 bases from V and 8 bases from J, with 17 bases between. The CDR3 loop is CASASLGRDEQFF. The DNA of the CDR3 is TGTGCCAGTGCCTCACTAGGACGCGATGAGCAGTTCTTC.

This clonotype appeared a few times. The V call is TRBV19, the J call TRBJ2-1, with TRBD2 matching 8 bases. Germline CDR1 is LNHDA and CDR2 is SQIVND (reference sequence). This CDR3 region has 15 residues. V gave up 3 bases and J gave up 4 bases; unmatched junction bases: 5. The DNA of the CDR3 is TGTGCCAGTAGTATCGACGGGAGGGGGTACAATGAGCAGTTCTTC. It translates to CASSIDGRGYNEQFF.

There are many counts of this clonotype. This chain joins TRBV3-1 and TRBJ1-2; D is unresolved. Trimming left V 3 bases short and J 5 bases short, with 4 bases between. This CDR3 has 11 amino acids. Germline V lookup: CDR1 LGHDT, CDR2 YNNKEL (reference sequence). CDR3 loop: CASSQLYGYTF. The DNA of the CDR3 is TGTGCCAGCAGCCAGCTATATGGCTACACCTTC.

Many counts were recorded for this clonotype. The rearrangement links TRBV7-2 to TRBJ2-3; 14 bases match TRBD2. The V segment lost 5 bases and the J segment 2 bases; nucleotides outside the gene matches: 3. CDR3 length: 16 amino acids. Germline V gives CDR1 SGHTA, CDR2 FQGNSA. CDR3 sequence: CASSTGLAGVTDTQYF. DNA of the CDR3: TGTGCCAGCAGCACGGGACTAGCGGGAGTCACAGATACGCAGTATTTT.

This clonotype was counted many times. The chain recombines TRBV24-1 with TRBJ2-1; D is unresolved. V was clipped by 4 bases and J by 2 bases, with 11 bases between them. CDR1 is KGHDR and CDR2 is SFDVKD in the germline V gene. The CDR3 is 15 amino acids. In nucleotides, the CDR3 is TGTGCCACCAGTGACGGGCAGGACCCCTACAATGAGCAGTTCTTC. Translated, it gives CATSDGQDPYNEQFF.

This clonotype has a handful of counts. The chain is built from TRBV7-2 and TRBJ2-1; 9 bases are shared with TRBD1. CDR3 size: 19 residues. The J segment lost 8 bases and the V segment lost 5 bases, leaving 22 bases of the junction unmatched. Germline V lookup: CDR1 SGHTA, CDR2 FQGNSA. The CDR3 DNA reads TGTGCCAGCAGCGGGACAGGGCGTTCAAGGGGGAGGGCCTGGGATGAGCAGTTCTTC. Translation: CASSGTGRSRGRAWDEQFF.

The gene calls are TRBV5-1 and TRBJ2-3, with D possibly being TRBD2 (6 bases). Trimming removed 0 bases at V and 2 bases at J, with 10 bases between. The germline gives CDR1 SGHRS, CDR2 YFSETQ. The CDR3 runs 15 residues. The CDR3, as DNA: TGCGCCAGCAGCTTGGCTAGGGGACTCACAGATACGCAGTATTTT. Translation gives CASSLARGLTDTQYF.

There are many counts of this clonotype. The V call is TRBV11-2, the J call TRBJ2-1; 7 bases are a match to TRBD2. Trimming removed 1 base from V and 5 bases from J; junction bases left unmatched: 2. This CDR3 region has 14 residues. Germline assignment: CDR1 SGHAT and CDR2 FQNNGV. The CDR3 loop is CASSLATSNNEQFF. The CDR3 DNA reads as TGTGCCAGCAGCTTAGCGACTAGCAACAATGAGCAGTTCTTC. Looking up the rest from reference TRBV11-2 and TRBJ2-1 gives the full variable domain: EAGVAQSPRYKIIEKRQSVAFWCNPISGHATLYWYQQILGQGPKLLIQFQNNGVVDDSQLPKDRFSAERLKGVDSTLKIQPAKLEDSAVYLCASSLATSNNEQFFGPGTRLTVL.

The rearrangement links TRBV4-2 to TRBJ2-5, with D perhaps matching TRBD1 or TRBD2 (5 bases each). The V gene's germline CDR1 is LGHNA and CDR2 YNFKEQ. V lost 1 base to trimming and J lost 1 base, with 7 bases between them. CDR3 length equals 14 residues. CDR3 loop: CASSQVGTQETQYF. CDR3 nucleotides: TGTGCCAGCAGCCAAGTAGGGACCCAAGAGACCCAGTACTTC.

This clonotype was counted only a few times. The CDR3 DNA is TGCGCCAGCAGCCAACCAGCGGGAGGTCCCACAGATACGCAGTATTTT. It yields the protein CASSQPAGGPTDTQYF. The chain combines TRBV4-1 with TRBJ2-3; TRBD2 agrees at 9 bases. Germline CDR1 reads MGHRA; CDR2 reads YSYEKL. The CDR3 totals 16 residues. J was trimmed by 2 bases and V by 2 bases; bases with no gene match: 5.

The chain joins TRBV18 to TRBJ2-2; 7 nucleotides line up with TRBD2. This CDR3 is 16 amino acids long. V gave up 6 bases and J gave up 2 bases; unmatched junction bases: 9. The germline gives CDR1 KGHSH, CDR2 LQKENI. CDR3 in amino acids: CASSPFSSGNTGELFF. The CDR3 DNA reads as TGTGCCAGCTCCCCGTTTTCTAGCGGTAACACCGGGGAGCTGTTTTTT.

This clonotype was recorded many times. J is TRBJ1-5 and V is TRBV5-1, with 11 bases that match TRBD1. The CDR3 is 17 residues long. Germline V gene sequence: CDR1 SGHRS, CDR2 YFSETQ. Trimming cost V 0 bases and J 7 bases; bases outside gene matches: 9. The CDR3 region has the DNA TGCGCCAGCAGCTTGGCCCCGGGACAGGGGGATGTCCAGCCCCAGCATTTT. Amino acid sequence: CASSLAPGQGDVQPQHF.

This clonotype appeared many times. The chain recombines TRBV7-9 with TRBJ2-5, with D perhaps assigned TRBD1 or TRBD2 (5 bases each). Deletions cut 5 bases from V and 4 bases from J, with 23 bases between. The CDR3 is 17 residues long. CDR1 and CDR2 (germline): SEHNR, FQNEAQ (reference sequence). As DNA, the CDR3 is TGTGCCAGCAGCCGGCAAATCCTCCGGGACCTCAGAGAGACCCAGTACTTC. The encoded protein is CASSRQILRDLRETQYF. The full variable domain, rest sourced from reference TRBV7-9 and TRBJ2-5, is DTGVSQNPRHKITKRGQNVTFRCDPISEHNRLYWYRQTLGQGPEFLTYFQNEAQLEKSRLLSDRFSAERPKGSFSTLEIQRTEQGDSAMYLCASSRQILRDLRETQYFGPGTRLLVL.

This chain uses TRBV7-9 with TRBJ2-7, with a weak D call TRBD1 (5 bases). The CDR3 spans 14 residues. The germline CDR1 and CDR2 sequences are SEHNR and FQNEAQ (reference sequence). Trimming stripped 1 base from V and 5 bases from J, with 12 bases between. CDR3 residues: CASSLERGIHEQYF. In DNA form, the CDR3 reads TGTGCCAGCAGCTTAGAAAGGGGCATACACGAGCAGTACTTC.